The 21 T cell receptor beta chains reported below all come from one sample, sequenced in a study of T cell responses to AZD1222 COVID-19 vaccine. TCRdb's table, derived via immunoSEQ multiplex PCR, lists solely in-frame clones and lacks some. The table has 110,000 to 150,000 clones, roughly nine tenths seen once; the top ten hold roughly 1.5%. The sample consisted of peripheral blood, taken on day 0 of AZD1222 vaccination. These receptors were obtained from an adult in good health.

This chain joins TRBV24-1 and TRBJ2-4; D perhaps matches TRBD1 (6 bases). CDR3 size: 15 residues. Trimming left V 9 bases short and J 1 base short, with 15 bases between. Germline-derived CDR1 and CDR2 are KGHDR and SFDVKD. Here the CDR3 DNA reads TGTGCCACCTCCCAGGGGTCGAGGGCCAAAAACATTCAGTACTTC. Translating gives CATSQGSRAKNIQYF.

This chain links TRBV12-3 or TRBV12-4 with TRBJ1-1; perhaps TRBD1 as D (6 bases). V was pared by 3 bases and J by 3 bases, with 8 bases between. This CDR3 has 13 residues. The CDR3 loop reads CASSLDSYTEAFF. The DNA for the CDR3 is TGTGCCAGCAGTTTGGACAGTTACACTGAAGCTTTCTTT.

This clone was seen a few times. The rearrangement links TRBV2 to TRBJ2-2, with TRBD2 matching over 9 bases. CDR1 and CDR2 from the germline V gene are SNHLY and FYNNEI. This CDR3 has 13 amino acids. The trim removed 10 bases at V and 6 bases at J, leaving 6 bases unmatched. As DNA, the CDR3 is TGTGCCATAGTAGCGGGAGAGTCCGGGGAGCTGTTTTTT. Translating gives CAIVAGESGELFF.

This chain joins TRBV18 and TRBJ2-1; 7 nucleotides align to TRBD2. The ends lost 5 bases at V and 8 bases at J; junction bases unmatched: 12. The CDR3 is 15 amino acids. Germline V gives CDR1 KGHSH, CDR2 LQKENI. The CDR3 region is CASSSPTRRGDEQFF. The CDR3 DNA sequence: TGTGCCAGCTCATCGCCGACTAGACGGGGGGATGAGCAGTTCTTC.

The rearrangement links TRBV24-1 to TRBJ2-1; D remains ambiguous. V shed 6 bases and J shed 4 bases, with 12 bases lying between them. The CDR3 is 14 amino acids. Germline V CDR1 and CDR2: KGHDR, SFDVKD. The CDR3 DNA reads as TGTGCCACCAGTAGGAGCGAGAAATACAATGAGCAGTTCTTC. Amino acid sequence: CATSRSEKYNEQFF.

The V and J genes are TRBV12-5 and TRBJ2-3, with D maybe TRBD2 (7 bases). The V gene's germline CDR1 is LGHNT and CDR2 FRNRAP. The V end lost 2 bases, the J end lost 2 bases, and 11 bases lay between the germline ends. This CDR3 spans 15 amino acids. CDR3: CASGLRGAFTDTQYF. CDR3 DNA: TGTGCTAGTGGTTTGCGGGGGGCCTTCACAGATACGCAGTATTTT.

The chain links TRBV4-1 to TRBJ2-7; D is perhaps TRBD1 (6 bases). Trimming left V 6 bases short and J 3 bases short, with 33 bases between. This CDR3 is 20 amino acids long. Per the germline V gene, CDR1 is MGHRA and CDR2 is YSYEKL. CDR3 in amino acids: CASRPALGQPAPRLVYEQYF. CDR3 nucleotide sequence: TGCGCCAGCAGACCCGCCCTAGGACAGCCCGCTCCTCGCCTAGTCTACGAGCAGTACTTC.

The V and J genes are TRBV27 and TRBJ2-7, with unresolved D. Trimming left V 3 bases short and J 0 bases short, with 6 bases between. CDR1 and CDR2 from the germline V gene are MNHEY and SMNVEV (reference sequence). This CDR3 has 13 residues. This CDR3 is CASSFRVSYEQYF. The CDR3 DNA follows: TGTGCCAGCAGTTTCAGAGTCTCCTACGAGCAGTACTTC.

The rearrangement uses TRBV5-1 and TRBJ1-5; D gene ambiguous. The CDR3 sequence is 13 residues long. Germline V CDR1 and CDR2: SGHRS, YFSETQ. V gave up 2 bases and J gave up 4 bases, with 7 bases separating them. The CDR3 coding sequence is TGCGCCAGCAGCTTAGACGTTAATCAGCCCCAGCATTTT. It translates to CASSLDVNQPQHF.

This clone was counted once. The chain carries TRBV10-3 and TRBJ2-1; a weak D match, TRBD1 (6 bases). The germline V gene has CDR1 ENHRY and CDR2 SYGVKD. This CDR3 contains 14 residues. The V end was cut by 6 bases, the J end by 8 bases, with 17 bases between. This CDR3 reads CAISPQGLGDEQFF. CDR3 coding DNA: TGTGCCATCAGCCCACAGGGCCTGGGGGATGAGCAGTTCTTC.

This clone was recorded once. This chain joins TRBV18 and TRBJ1-5; the D is unclear. The V and J ends lost 3 bases and 7 bases respectively, with 13 bases between them. The CDR3 runs 14 residues. Germline V gene sequence: CDR1 KGHSH, CDR2 LQKENI. The CDR3 here is CASSPGSPGQPQHF. The CDR3, as DNA: TGTGCCAGCTCACCCGGCTCCCCGGGGCAGCCCCAGCATTTT. The entire variable domain, with the rest obtained from reference TRBV18 and TRBJ1-5, is as follows: NAGVMQNPRHLVRRRGQEARLRCSPMKGHSHVYWYRQLPEEGLKFMVYLQKENIIDESGMPKERFSAEFPKEGPSILRIQQVVRGDSAAYFCASSPGSPGQPQHFGDGTRLSIL.

The rearrangement joins TRBV6-4 to TRBJ2-1; tentative D call: TRBD1 (6 bases). The germline V gene has CDR1 MRHNA and CDR2 SNTAGT. V shed 3 bases and J shed 8 bases, with 8 bases lying between them. The CDR3 spans 12 residues. The CDR3 region is CASSEGGHEQFF. The CDR3 coding sequence is TGTGCCAGCAGTGAAGGGGGACATGAGCAGTTCTTC.

The V gene is TRBV24-1, the J gene TRBJ2-1, with TRBD1 identical over 9 bases. Trimming removed 5 bases from V and 10 bases from J; junction bases left unmatched: 11. The length of the CDR3 is 15 residues. Germline V gene data show CDR1 as KGHDR and CDR2 as SFDVKD. The DNA for the CDR3 is TGTGCCACCAGTGGGGCCCGGGACAGGGTGAGGGAGCAGTTCTTC. Encoded protein: CATSGARDRVREQFF.

For this clone: One end of the junction does not line up with germline, which may come from a read error. The V call is TRBV6-5, the J call TRBJ2-1; D not resolved. Per germline, CDR1 MNHEY and CDR2 SVGAGI. This CDR3 has 12 amino acids. The CDR3 coding sequence is TGTGCCAGCAGTTCACTTATCCGAATCCCGCTCTTC. Its translation: CASSSLIRIPLF.

The chain has TRBV19 and TRBJ1-5; D remains ambiguous. Germline assignment: CDR1 LNHDA and CDR2 SQIVND (reference sequence). V lost 5 bases, J lost 8 bases, and 22 bases lay in between. The length of the CDR3 is 16 residues. The CDR3 nucleotides are TGTGCCAGTAGTCCGCGGAGGAGGGCCATTTTCGAGCCCCAGCATTTT. Amino acids: CASSPRRRAIFEPQHF.

The chain joins TRBV7-8 to TRBJ1-1; D is unresolved. CDR3 length: 12 residues. Trimming pared 1 base from V and 4 bases from J, leaving 4 bases between. Germline lookup yields CDR1 SGHVS and CDR2 FQNEAQ. The CDR3, as DNA: TGTGCCAGCAGCTTAGACGTCACTGAAGCTTTCTTT. Encoded protein: CASSLDVTEAFF.

The chain combines TRBV12-3 or TRBV12-4 with TRBJ1-5; the D gene is possibly TRBD1 (5 bases). This CDR3 spans 13 amino acids. V gave up 3 bases and J gave up 6 bases, with 9 bases separating them. Here the CDR3 DNA reads TGTGCCAGCAGTTTCCAGGGTAGTCAGCCCCAGCATTTT. Amino acid sequence: CASSFQGSQPQHF.

The CDR3: CAWTEASQGWTEAFF. In DNA form, the CDR3 reads TGTGCCTGGACCGAAGCCTCACAGGGGTGGACTGAAGCTTTCTTT. The chain links TRBV30 to TRBJ1-1; 7 nucleotides line up with TRBD1. Germline CDR1 GTSNPN, CDR2 SVGIG (reference sequence). The CDR3 consists of 15 residues. V lost 4 bases to trimming and J lost 5 bases; unmatched junction nucleotides: 13.

The chain is built from TRBV5-6 and TRBJ1-2; 7 nucleotides agree with TRBD1. The J segment lost 0 bases and the V segment lost 5 bases, leaving 7 bases of the junction unmatched. Germline V CDR1 and CDR2: SGHDT, YYEEEE. This CDR3 region has 15 residues. The CDR3 region is CASSLGQPANYGYTF. The CDR3 DNA follows: TGTGCCAGCAGTCTGGGACAGCCGGCTAACTATGGCTACACCTTC.

The chain couples TRBV3-1 (or the pseudogene TRBV3-2) to TRBJ2-5; D is uncertain. This CDR3 has 11 residues. Germline V gene lookup returns CDR1 LGHDT and CDR2 YNNKEL (reference sequence). Trimming cost V 5 bases and J 2 bases, with 3 bases left between them. In DNA, the CDR3 is TGTGCCAGCAGCGAGCAAGAGACCCAGTACTTC. This gives the protein CASSEQETQYF.

The chain is built from TRBV27 and TRBJ1-5, with D possibly matching TRBD1 (6 bases). Between the trimmed V and J ends, which lost 2 bases and 7 bases, there was a span of 12 bases. This CDR3 region has 14 residues. CDR1 is MNHEY, CDR2 SMNVEV, per germline (reference sequence). CDR3 nucleotides: TGTGCCAGCAGTTTAGAACAGGGCGGCCAGCCCCAGCATTTT. It translates to CASSLEQGGQPQHF.